These T cell receptor beta chains were read from a single sample in a study of shared clonotypes between healthy human individuals. Measured with immunoSEQ multiplex PCR; TCRdb has only the in-frame clones, and not every one. The sample has over a million clones; approximately 78% are singletons. Material for sequencing was memory CD4+ T cells from PBMCs. Source of these receptors: a man in his late teens or twenties in good health. Some clones in this sample may be carry-over from other donors' samples. CDR3s include the opening cysteine and the closing phenylalanine or tryptophan. D genes are given only for firm matches. The size field is filled for only some rows; it gives once, few, many or a size class.

d_gene,j_gene,abundance,v_gene,CDR3nt,CDR3aa
TRBD1,TRBJ1-4,few,TRBV29-1,TGCAGCGTAGCCGGGACAGGGAATGAAAAACTGTTTTTT,CSVAGTGNEKLFF
NA,TRBJ2-7,NA,TRBV21-1,TGTGCCAGCAGCAAAGTTTTACAGGGGGCGAGGTACGAGCAGTACTTC,CASSKVLQGARYEQYF
TRBD1,TRBJ1-1,NA,TRBV5-1,TGCGCCAGCGGCCAACAGGGGACGAACACTGAAGCTTTCTTT,CASGQQGTNTEAFF
NA,TRBJ1-1,few,TRBV28,TGTGCCAGCTTAGAGAAGAACACTGAAGCTTTCTTT,CASLEKNTEAFF
NA,TRBJ2-1,NA,TRBV4-1,TGCGCCAGCAGCCTCCCTGCGGGACCCTTAGAGCAGTTCTTC,CASSLPAGPLEQFF
NA,TRBJ2-5,NA,TRBV18,TGTGCCAGCTCACCGATACCGGGACACCCGTACCAAGAGACCCAGTACTTC,CASSPIPGHPYQETQYF
NA,TRBJ2-7,NA,TRBV21-1,TGTGCCAGCCCCCTTAGAAGGTGCGGGAGGAGCTCCTACGAGCAGTACTTC,CASPLRRCGRSSYEQYF
TRBD2,TRBJ2-1,NA,TRBV9,TGTGCCAGCACTTCAACTAGCGGGAGGTACAATGAGCAGTTCTTC,CASTSTSGRYNEQFF
TRBD2,TRBJ2-5,NA,TRBV28,TGTGCCAGCAGTTTCCCCTCTAGCGGGGACCAAGAGACCCAGTACTTC,CASSFPSSGDQETQYF
TRBD2,TRBJ2-1,NA,TRBV27,TGTGCCAGCACCGTGGCGGGAGGGCCCTACAATGAGCAGTTCTTC,CASTVAGGPYNEQFF
NA,TRBJ2-1,NA,TRBV7-9,TGTGCCAGCAGCCGCCCTGGCTCCTACAATGAGCAGTTCTTC,CASSRPGSYNEQFF
NA,TRBJ2-2,NA,TRBV7-9,TGTGCCGATGGGATGGGGGAGCTGTTTTTT,CADGMGELFF
NA,TRBJ2-7,NA,TRBV27,TGTGCCAGCAGTTTACCCACCGGAAGGGACGGAGACTACGAGCAGTACTTC,CASSLPTGRDGDYEQYF
TRBD2,TRBJ2-3,NA,TRBV4-2,TGTGCCAGCAGCCAGGATAGGACTAGCGAGATCGGTACGCAGTATTTT,CASSQDRTSEIGTQYF
NA,TRBJ2-7,few,TRBV6-5,TGTGCCAGCAGTCACCCGGCAGCCTCGAACTACGAGCAGTACTTC,CASSHPAASNYEQYF
NA,TRBJ2-4,NA,TRBV19,TGTGCCAGTAGTATCGCCATGAACCTAGCCAAAAACATTCAGTACTTC,CASSIAMNLAKNIQYF
NA,TRBJ2-2,NA,TRBV7-9,TGTGCCAGCAGTTCTGACAGTAACACCGGGGAGCTGTTTTTT,CASSSDSNTGELFF
NA,TRBJ1-3,NA,TRBV28,TGTGCCAGCAGCACAACAGGAATCGGAAACACCATATATTTT,CASSTTGIGNTIYF
NA,TRBJ2-7,NA,TRBV6-1,TGTGCCAGCAGTGAATCCTTCCCCTACTACGAGCAGTACTTC,CASSESFPYYEQYF
NA,TRBJ1-5,NA,TRBV21-1,TGTGCCAGCAGCAAATCATCCCGCAGGTCCCAGCATTTT,CASSKSSRRSQHF
NA,TRBJ1-2,NA,TRBV2,TGTGCCAGCGAGGACGACGGTGGCTACACCTTC,CASEDDGGYTF
NA,TRBJ2-3,NA,TRBV7-8,TGTGCCAGCAGCTTTCGGACTGTGGCAGATACGCAGTATTTT,CASSFRTVADTQYF
NA,TRBJ2-1,once,TRBV15,TGTGCCACCAGCCACGCCGGAAATGAGCAGTTCTTC,CATSHAGNEQFF
TRBD1,TRBJ1-5,NA,TRBV10-3,TGTGCCACCGCCCTGGGCAGGGGGCTCCTAAGCAATCAGCCCCAGCATTTT,CATALGRGLLSNQPQHF